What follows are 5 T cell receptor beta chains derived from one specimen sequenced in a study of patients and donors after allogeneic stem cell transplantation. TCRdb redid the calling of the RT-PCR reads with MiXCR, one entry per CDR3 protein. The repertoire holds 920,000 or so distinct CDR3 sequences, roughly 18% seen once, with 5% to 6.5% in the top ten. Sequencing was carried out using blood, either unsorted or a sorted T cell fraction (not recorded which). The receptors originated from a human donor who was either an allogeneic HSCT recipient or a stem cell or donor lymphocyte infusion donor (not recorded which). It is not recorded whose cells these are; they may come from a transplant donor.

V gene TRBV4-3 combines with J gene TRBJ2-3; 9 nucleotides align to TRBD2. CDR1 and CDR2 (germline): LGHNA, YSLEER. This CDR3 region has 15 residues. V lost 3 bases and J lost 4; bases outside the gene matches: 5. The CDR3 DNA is TGCGCCAGCAGCCAGGGACTAGCCCCCGCAGATACGCAGTATTTT. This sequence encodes CASSQGLAPADTQYF.

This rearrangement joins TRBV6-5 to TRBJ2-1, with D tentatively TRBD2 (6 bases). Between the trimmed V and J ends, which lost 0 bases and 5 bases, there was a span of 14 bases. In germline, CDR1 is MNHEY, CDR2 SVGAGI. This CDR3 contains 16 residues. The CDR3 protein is CASSYSTGERNNEQFF. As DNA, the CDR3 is TGTGCCAGCAGTTACTCGACGGGGGAACGAAACAATGAGCAGTTCTTC.

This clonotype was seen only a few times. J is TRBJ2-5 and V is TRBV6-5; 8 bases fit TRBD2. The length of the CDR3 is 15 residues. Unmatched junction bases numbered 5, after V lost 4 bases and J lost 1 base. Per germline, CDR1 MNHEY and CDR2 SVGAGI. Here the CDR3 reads CASSFSGAPQETQYF. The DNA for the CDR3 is TGTGCCAGCAGTTTTAGCGGGGCGCCCCAAGAGACCCAGTACTTC.

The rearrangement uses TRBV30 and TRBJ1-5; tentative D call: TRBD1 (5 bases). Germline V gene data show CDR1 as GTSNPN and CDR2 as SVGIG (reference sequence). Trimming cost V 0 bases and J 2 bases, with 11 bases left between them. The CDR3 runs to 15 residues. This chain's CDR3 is CAWSVDSQGNQPQHF. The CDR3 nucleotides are TGTGCCTGGAGTGTAGATTCACAGGGCAATCAGCCCCAGCATTTT.

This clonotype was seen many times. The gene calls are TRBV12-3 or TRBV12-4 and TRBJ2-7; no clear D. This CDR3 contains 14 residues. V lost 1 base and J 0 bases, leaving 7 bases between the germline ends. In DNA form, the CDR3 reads TGTGCCAGCAGTTTAGGGGTAGGCTCCTACGAGCAGTACTTC. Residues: CASSLGVGSYEQYF.